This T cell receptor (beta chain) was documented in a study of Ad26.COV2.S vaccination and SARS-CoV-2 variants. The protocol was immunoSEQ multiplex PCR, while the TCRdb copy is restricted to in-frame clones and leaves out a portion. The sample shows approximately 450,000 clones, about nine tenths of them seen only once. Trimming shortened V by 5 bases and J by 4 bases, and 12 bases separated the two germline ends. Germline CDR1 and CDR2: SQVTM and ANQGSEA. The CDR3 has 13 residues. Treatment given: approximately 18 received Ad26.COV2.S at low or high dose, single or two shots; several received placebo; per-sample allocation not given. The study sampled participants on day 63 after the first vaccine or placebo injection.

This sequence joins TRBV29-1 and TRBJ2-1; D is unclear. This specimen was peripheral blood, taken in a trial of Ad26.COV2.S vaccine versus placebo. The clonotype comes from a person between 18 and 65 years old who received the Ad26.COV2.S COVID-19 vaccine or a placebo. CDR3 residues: CSVSRRIYNEQFF. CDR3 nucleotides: TGCAGCGTTTCAAGGAGAATATACAATGAGCAGTTCTTC.